The 31 T cell receptor beta chains reported below all come from one sample, sequenced in a study of tumor-infiltrating lymphocytes in localized non-small cell lung cancer. Assay used: immunoSEQ multiplex PCR; TCRdb lists only in-frame clones, some missing. The data show roughly 6,800 clones, with under 75% seen just once and roughly 13% held by the top ten. Sequencing was performed on uninvolved lung tissue not adjacent to the tumor. These receptors were obtained from a human donor with non-small cell lung cancer.

The gene calls are TRBV25-1 and TRBJ2-5; tentatively, D is TRBD1 or TRBD2 (6 bases each). Germline lookup yields CDR1 MGHDK and CDR2 SYGVNS. V was clipped by 7 bases and J by 5 bases, with 23 bases between them. This CDR3 region has 16 residues. The CDR3 loop reads CASTARGLALGETQYF. The DNA for the CDR3 is TGTGCCAGCACCGCCCGGGGGCTAGCCCTTGGGGAGACCCAGTACTTC.

This chain connects TRBV4-1 to TRBJ2-1; no firm D call. The CDR3 runs 16 residues. Trimming stripped 1 base from V and 2 bases from J, with 12 bases between. Germline CDR1 reads MGHRA; CDR2 reads YSYEKL. The CDR3 DNA is TGCGCCAGCAGCCAAGTAAGGGAATCGCCCTACAATGAGCAGTTCTTC. Translation gives CASSQVRESPYNEQFF.

This clone has a handful of counts. The rearrangement links TRBV27 to TRBJ2-6; TRBD1 agrees at 7 bases. The CDR3 has 18 amino acids. Germline-derived CDR1 and CDR2 are MNHEY and SMNVEV (reference sequence). With 5 bases clipped from V and 1 base from J, the junction kept 11 bases outside the gene matches. The CDR3 DNA sequence: TGTGCCAGCAGTCTTAGGGGGCAGGGGTCTTCTGGGGCCAACGTCCTGACTTTC. The encoded protein is CASSLRGQGSSGANVLTF.

V gene TRBV5-8 combines with J gene TRBJ1-1; D ambiguous. V lost 0 bases and J lost 11, with 20 bases in between. This CDR3 has 15 residues. The germline V gene encodes CDR1 SGHTS and CDR2 YDEGEE. CDR3 protein: CASSLVRTAILEAFF. CDR3 DNA sequence: TGTGCCAGCAGCTTGGTTAGGACCGCCATTTTGGAGGCTTTCTTT. Filled out from reference TRBV5-8 and TRBJ1-1, the complete variable domain reads EAGVTQSPTHLIKTRGQQATLRCSPISGHTSVYWYQQALGLGLQFLLWYDEGEERNRGNFPPRFSGRQFPNYSSELNVNALELEDSALYLCASSLVRTAILEAFFGQGTRLTVV.

The rearrangement joins TRBV29-1 to TRBJ1-2; D gene uncertain. V gave up 3 bases and J gave up 2 bases, with 4 bases separating them. Per germline, CDR1 SQVTM and CDR2 ANQGSEA. The CDR3 is 11 residues long. CDR3 residues: CSVEVNYGYTF. For the CDR3, the DNA is TGCAGCGTTGAGGTAAACTATGGCTACACCTTC.

V is TRBV27 and J is TRBJ2-6; TRBD2 is a possible D gene (5 bases). The CDR3 sequence is 16 residues long. Per germline, CDR1 MNHEY and CDR2 SMNVEV (reference sequence). V was trimmed by 2 bases and J by 2 bases, leaving 10 bases between them. CDR3 sequence (DNA): TGTGCCAGCAGTTTAGCCCAGAGGGCTGGGGCCAACGTCCTGACTTTC. It specifies CASSLAQRAGANVLTF. Based on the CDR3 plus reference TRBV27 and TRBJ2-6, the full variable domain is EAQVTQNPRYLITVTGKKLTVTCSQNMNHEYMSWYRQDPGLGLRQIYYSMNVEVTDKGDVPEGYKVSRKEKRNFPLILESPSPNQTSLYFCASSLAQRAGANVLTFGAGSRLTVL.

The V gene is TRBV6-6, the J gene TRBJ2-7, with 7 bases aligning to TRBD1. The length of the CDR3 is 14 residues. The germline CDR1 and CDR2 sequences are MNHNY and SVGAGI (reference sequence). V shed 5 bases and J 1 base; nucleotides not matched to a gene: 5. CDR3 in DNA: TGTGCCAGCAGTCCTAGACAGGGTTCCTACGAGCAGTACTTC. Encoded protein: CASSPRQGSYEQYF.

The rearrangement links TRBV6-1 to TRBJ2-5, with TRBD1 identical over 10 bases. J was trimmed by 4 bases and V by 10 bases; bases with no gene match: 9. The CDR3 is made up of 14 amino acids. In germline, CDR1 is MNHNS, CDR2 SASEGT. CDR3 sequence reads: CAIERQGAGETQYF. In DNA, the CDR3 is TGTGCCATCGAGAGACAGGGGGCTGGAGAGACCCAGTACTTC.

By proportion, this clone is medium-sized. V is TRBV2 and J is TRBJ1-5, with a possible D match to TRBD1 (5 bases). The CDR3 totals 15 residues. Germline CDR1 and CDR2: SNHLY and FYNNEI. V lost 3 bases and J lost 2, with 11 bases in between. Here the CDR3 DNA reads TGTGCCAGCAGTGATAAGGGGACGGGCAATCAGCCCCAGCATTTT. Its protein product is CASSDKGTGNQPQHF. Full variable domain (missing parts from reference TRBV2 and TRBJ1-5): EPEVTQTPSHQVTQMGQEVILRCVPISNHLYFYWYRQILGQKVEFLVSFYNNEISEKSEIFDDQFSVERPDGSNFTLKIRSTKLEDSAMYFCASSDKGTGNQPQHFGDGTRLSIL.

Turning to this clone: A junction end diverges from the germline sequence, so it may reflect a read error. The same CDR3 is also encoded by other DNA sequences in this sample. The chain joins TRBV4-1 to TRBJ2-7; 8 nucleotides match TRBD2. The CDR3 extends over 15 amino acids. CDR1 and CDR2 from the germline V gene are MGHRA and YSYEKL. This CDR3 is CASSQLLSGGYEQYF. CDR3 in DNA: TGTGCCAGCAGCCAGCTCCTAAGCGGGGGCTACGAGCAGTACTTC.

Only a few counts were recorded for this clone. This chain links TRBV25-1 with TRBJ1-2, with a tentative D call TRBD1 (5 bases). Trimming took off 8 bases at V and 0 bases at J, with 13 bases between the two ends. There are 14 residues in the CDR3. Germline CDR1 is MGHDK and CDR2 is SYGVNS. In DNA, the CDR3 is TGTGCCAGCGAGGGGTCGGGTGCTAACTATGGCTACACCTTC. As protein: CASEGSGANYGYTF.

The gene calls are TRBV5-1 and TRBJ2-7; possible D gene TRBD2, 6 bases. V was shortened by 4 bases and J by 3 bases, with 14 bases between the two germline ends. The CDR3 is 14 residues long. Germline V gives CDR1 SGHRS, CDR2 YFSETQ. The CDR3 coding sequence is TGCGCCAGCAGCCCCGGGGGATCCTACTACGAGCAGTACTTC. It specifies CASSPGGSYYEQYF. Drawing the rest from reference TRBV5-1 and TRBJ2-7, the complete variable domain is KAGVTQTPRYLIKTRGQQVTLSCSPISGHRSVSWYQQTPGQGLQFLFEYFSETQRNKGNFPGRFSGRQFSNSRSEMNVSTLELGDSALYLCASSPGGSYYEQYFGPGTRLTVT.

The chain is built from TRBV6-6 and TRBJ2-3; D is ambiguous. In germline, CDR1 is MNHNY, CDR2 SVGAGI (reference sequence). This CDR3 is 10 amino acids long. V was trimmed by 8 bases and J by 5 bases, leaving 5 bases between them. CDR3 residues: CASGEDTQYF. The CDR3 DNA sequence: TGTGCCAGCGGTGAAGATACGCAGTATTTT.

The rearrangement joins TRBV19 to TRBJ1-6, with D maybe TRBD1 (5 bases). The germline V gene has CDR1 LNHDA and CDR2 SQIVND (reference sequence). The CDR3 loop spans 17 amino acids. The V gene lost 3 bases and the J gene lost 11 bases, with 23 bases spanning the gap. This CDR3 reads CASSIPPSYRTWPPLHF. DNA of the CDR3: TGTGCCAGTAGTATCCCCCCAAGTTACAGGACGTGGCCACCCCTCCACTTT.

This rearrangement joins TRBV2 to TRBJ2-7; 7 bases agree with TRBD1. Germline V gene data show CDR1 as SNHLY and CDR2 as FYNNEI. CDR3 length equals 15 residues. Losses at the gene ends were 0 bases for V and 3 bases for J; bases not matched to a gene: 5. CDR3 DNA: TGTGCCAGCAGTGAAGCGCTTCGACAGGGCTACGAGCAGTACTTC. Translating it yields CASSEALRQGYEQYF.

The V and J genes are TRBV5-4 and TRBJ2-1; TRBD1 matches at 10 bases. Germline V CDR1 and CDR2: SGHNT, YYREEE (reference sequence). The junction had 7 bases not matched to a gene; V was cut back by 0 bases and J by 4 bases. The CDR3 extends over 17 amino acids. The DNA for the CDR3 is TGTGCCAGCAGCTTGGGGGCGGGGACAGGGGTATACAATGAGCAGTTCTTC. Translated, it gives CASSLGAGTGVYNEQFF.

The sample holds a few counts of this clone. V is TRBV5-1 and J is TRBJ1-1; 7 nucleotides line up with TRBD1. V lost 4 bases, J lost 6 bases, and 12 bases stayed unmatched. Germline assignment: CDR1 SGHRS and CDR2 YFSETQ. This CDR3 contains 15 residues. This CDR3 reads CASSPGTEHFPEAFF. The CDR3 DNA is TGCGCCAGCAGCCCCGGGACAGAACATTTCCCTGAAGCTTTCTTT.

Written as DNA, the CDR3 is TGCGCCAGCAGCTTGGCCGGGACTCATGAGACTGAAGCTTTCTTT. Residues: CASSLAGTHETEAFF. The chain recombines TRBV5-1 with TRBJ1-1; a possible D gene is TRBD1 (5 bases). The CDR3 covers 15 residues. Trimming took 0 bases from V and 5 from J, leaving 14 bases between them. CDR1 is SGHRS, CDR2 YFSETQ, per germline.

This clone appeared a few times. J is TRBJ2-2 and V is TRBV5-1; 7 nucleotides match TRBD2. J was trimmed by 3 bases and V by 5 bases; bases with no gene match: 4. There are 14 residues in the CDR3. Per germline, CDR1 SGHRS and CDR2 YFSETQ. CDR3 sequence (DNA): TGCGCCAGCAGAGAGGGAGGGGACACCGGGGAGCTGTTTTTT. Amino acids: CASREGGDTGELFF.

This clone has only a few counts. This chain connects TRBV7-2 to TRBJ2-1, with TRBD2 matching over 15 bases. V lost 1 base and J lost 2; bases outside the gene matches: 6. Germline lookup yields CDR1 SGHTA and CDR2 FQGNSA. The CDR3 runs 19 residues. The CDR3 here is CASSLVGTSGGRAYNEQFF. In nucleotides, the CDR3 is TGTGCCAGCAGCTTAGTTGGGACTAGCGGGGGGCGTGCCTACAATGAGCAGTTCTTC.

The CDR3 DNA reads TGTGCCAGCAGCGCCGGACAGGGATCGGCTGCCGAGACCCAGTACTTC. Its translation: CASSAGQGSAAETQYF. This chain uses TRBV11-1 with TRBJ2-5, with TRBD1 identical over 8 bases. The CDR3 length is 16 residues. V lost 5 bases to trimming and J lost 5 bases; unmatched junction nucleotides: 13. The V gene's germline CDR1 is SGHAT and CDR2 FQDESV (reference sequence).

This clone appeared a single time. J is TRBJ2-7 and V is TRBV6-5; D is possibly TRBD2 (7 bases). There are 14 residues in the CDR3. The V end lost 5 bases, the J end lost 6 bases, and 17 bases lay between the germline ends. In germline, CDR1 is MNHEY, CDR2 SVGAGI. The CDR3: CASSHPRGGAEQYF. The CDR3 DNA is TGTGCCAGCAGTCATCCACGCGGGGGCGCCGAGCAGTACTTC.

This chain links TRBV7-2 with TRBJ1-5; TRBD1 is a possible D gene (6 bases). The V end lost 3 bases, the J end lost 4 bases, and 7 bases lay between the germline ends. The CDR3 contains 13 residues. The germline CDR1 and CDR2 sequences are SGHTA and FQGNSA. The DNA for the CDR3 is TGTGCCAGCAGCTTTCAGGGGAATCAGCCCCAGCATTTT. It translates to CASSFQGNQPQHF.

This clone was counted only a few times. The rearrangement uses TRBV7-2 and TRBJ2-3, with D perhaps assigned TRBD1 or TRBD2 (6 bases each). V lost 0 bases to trimming and J lost 3 bases, with 10 bases between them. CDR3 length equals 15 residues. CDR1 is SGHTA and CDR2 is FQGNSA in the germline V gene. CDR3 sequence reads: CASSLAGGSTDTQYF. The CDR3 bases are TGTGCCAGCAGCTTAGCGGGGGGCTCTACAGATACGCAGTATTTT.

V gene TRBV11-2 combines with J gene TRBJ1-4; D may be TRBD1 (5 bases). The V gene's germline CDR1 is SGHAT and CDR2 FQNNGV. This CDR3 is built from 14 residues. V lost 4 bases and J lost 5, with 11 bases in between. CDR3 sequence: CASSSGRRNEKLFF. The CDR3 bases are TGTGCCAGCAGCTCGGGACGGAGGAATGAAAAACTGTTTTTT.

V and J are TRBV2 and TRBJ2-5, with D perhaps being TRBD1 or TRBD2 (5 bases each). Germline CDR1 is SNHLY and CDR2 is FYNNEI. This CDR3 contains 15 residues. Trimming pared 7 bases from V and 5 bases from J, leaving 20 bases between. This CDR3 reads CASMRALGAGETQYF. CDR3 DNA sequence: TGTGCCAGCATGAGGGCACTAGGGGCAGGGGAGACCCAGTACTTC.

The chain joins TRBV7-3 to TRBJ1-1, with a weak D call TRBD1 (5 bases). This CDR3 region has 16 residues. Germline V gene data show CDR1 as SGHTA and CDR2 as FQGTGA. Trimming removed 0 bases at V and 1 base at J, with 12 bases between. For the CDR3, the DNA is TGTGCCAGCAGCTTAACGGGGGTAATTGGGAACACTGAAGCTTTCTTT. Translation gives CASSLTGVIGNTEAFF.

The J gene is TRBJ1-1, the V gene TRBV10-3, with 8 bases that match TRBD1. Germline lookup yields CDR1 ENHRY and CDR2 SYGVKD. The length of the CDR3 is 13 residues. The junction had 12 bases not matched to a gene; V was cut back by 11 bases and J by 7 bases. The CDR3 is CAGRDRLEDEAFF. DNA of the CDR3: TGTGCCGGCCGGGACAGGTTGGAGGATGAAGCTTTCTTT.

The chain carries TRBV29-1 and TRBJ2-6, with D possibly TRBD1 on 6 matching bases. The V gene lost 4 bases and the J gene lost 0 bases, with 16 bases spanning the gap. The CDR3 consists of 17 residues. The germline V gene encodes CDR1 SQVTM and CDR2 ANQGSEA. The CDR3, as DNA: TGCAGCGTTGTGGGGGCGTCTTCCGGCTCTGGGGCCAACGTCCTGACTTTC. This translates into CSVVGASSGSGANVLTF.

V gene TRBV29-1 combines with J gene TRBJ1-2; D is possibly TRBD1 (6 bases). The CDR3 spans 11 residues. Germline-derived CDR1 and CDR2 are SQVTM and ANQGSEA. Trimming cost V 6 bases and J 8 bases, with 13 bases left between them. This CDR3 is CSVRQVDGYTF. The CDR3 nucleotides read TGCAGCGTCCGACAGGTCGACGGCTACACCTTC.

This clone was seen just once. The genes are TRBV30 and TRBJ2-7; D unclear. V was shortened by 3 bases and J by 2 bases, with 11 bases between the two germline ends. The CDR3 sequence is 13 residues long. The germline gives CDR1 GTSNPN, CDR2 SVGIG (reference sequence). Written as DNA, the CDR3 is TGTGCCTGGAGCGCCACAGTTACCTACGAGCAGTACTTC. Translating gives CAWSATVTYEQYF.